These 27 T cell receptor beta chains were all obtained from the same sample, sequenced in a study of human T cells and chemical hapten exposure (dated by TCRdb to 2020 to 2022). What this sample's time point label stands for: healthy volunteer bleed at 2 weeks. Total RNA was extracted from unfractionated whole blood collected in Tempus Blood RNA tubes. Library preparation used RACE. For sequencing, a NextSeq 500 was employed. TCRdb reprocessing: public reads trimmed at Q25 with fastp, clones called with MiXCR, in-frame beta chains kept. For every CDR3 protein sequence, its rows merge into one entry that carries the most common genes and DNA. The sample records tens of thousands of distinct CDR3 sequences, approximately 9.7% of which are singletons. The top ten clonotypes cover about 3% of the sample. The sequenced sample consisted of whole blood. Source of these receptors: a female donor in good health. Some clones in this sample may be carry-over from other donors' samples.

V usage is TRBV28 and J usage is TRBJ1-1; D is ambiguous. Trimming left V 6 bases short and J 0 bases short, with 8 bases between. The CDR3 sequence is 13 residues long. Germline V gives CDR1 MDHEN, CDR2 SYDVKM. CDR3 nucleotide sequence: TGTGCCAGCAGCTCTACCATGAACACTGAAGCTTTCTTT. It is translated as CASSSTMNTEAFF.

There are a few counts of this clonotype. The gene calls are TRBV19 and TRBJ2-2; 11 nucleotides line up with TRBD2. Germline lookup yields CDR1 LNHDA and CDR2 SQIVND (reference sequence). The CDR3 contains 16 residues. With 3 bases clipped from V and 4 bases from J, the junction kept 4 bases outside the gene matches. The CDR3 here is CASSMLAGGSTGELFF. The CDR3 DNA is TGTGCCAGTAGTATGCTAGCGGGAGGCTCCACCGGGGAGCTGTTTTTT.

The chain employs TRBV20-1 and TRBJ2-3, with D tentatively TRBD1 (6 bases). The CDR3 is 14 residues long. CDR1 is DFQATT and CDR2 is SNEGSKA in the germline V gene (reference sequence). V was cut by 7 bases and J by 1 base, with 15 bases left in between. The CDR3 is CSVGRGPGTDTQYF. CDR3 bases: TGCAGTGTGGGCAGGGGCCCCGGCACAGATACGCAGTATTTT.

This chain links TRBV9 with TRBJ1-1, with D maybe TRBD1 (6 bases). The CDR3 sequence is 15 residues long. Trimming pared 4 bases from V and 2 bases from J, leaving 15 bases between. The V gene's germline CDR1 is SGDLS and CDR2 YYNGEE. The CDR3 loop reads CASSITKDRNTEAFF. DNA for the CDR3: TGTGCCAGCAGCATTACAAAGGACAGAAACACTGAAGCTTTCTTT. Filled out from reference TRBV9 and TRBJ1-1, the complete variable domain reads DSGVTQTPKHLITATGQRVTLRCSPRSGDLSVYWYQQSLDQGLQFLIQYYNGEERAKGNILERFSAQQFPDLHSELNLSSLELGDSALYFCASSITKDRNTEAFFGQGTRLTVV.

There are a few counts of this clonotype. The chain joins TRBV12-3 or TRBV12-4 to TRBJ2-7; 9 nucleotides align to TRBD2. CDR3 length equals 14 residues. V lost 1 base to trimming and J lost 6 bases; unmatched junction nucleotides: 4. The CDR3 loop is CASSLGGTSSEQYF. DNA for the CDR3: TGTGCCAGCAGTTTAGGCGGGACTAGCAGCGAGCAGTACTTC.

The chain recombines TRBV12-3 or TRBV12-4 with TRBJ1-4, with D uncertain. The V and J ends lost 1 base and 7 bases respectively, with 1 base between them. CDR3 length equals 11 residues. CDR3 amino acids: CASSLGEKLFF. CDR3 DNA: TGTGCCAGCAGTTTAGGTGAAAAACTGTTTTTT.

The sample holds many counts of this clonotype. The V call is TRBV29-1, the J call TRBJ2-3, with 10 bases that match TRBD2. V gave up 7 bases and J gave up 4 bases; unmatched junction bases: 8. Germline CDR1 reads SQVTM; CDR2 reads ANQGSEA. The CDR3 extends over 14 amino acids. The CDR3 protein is CSGNLAGAPDTQYF. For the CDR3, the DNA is TGCAGCGGCAACCTAGCGGGAGCCCCAGATACGCAGTATTTT.

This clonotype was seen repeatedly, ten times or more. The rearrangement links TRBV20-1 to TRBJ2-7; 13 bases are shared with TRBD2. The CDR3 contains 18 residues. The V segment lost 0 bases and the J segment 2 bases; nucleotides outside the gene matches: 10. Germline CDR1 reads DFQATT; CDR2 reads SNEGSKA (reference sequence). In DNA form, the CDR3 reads TGCAGTGCTAGAGACTCGCTGGGGACTAGCGGGATCACCTACGAGCAGTACTTC. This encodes CSARDSLGTSGITYEQYF.

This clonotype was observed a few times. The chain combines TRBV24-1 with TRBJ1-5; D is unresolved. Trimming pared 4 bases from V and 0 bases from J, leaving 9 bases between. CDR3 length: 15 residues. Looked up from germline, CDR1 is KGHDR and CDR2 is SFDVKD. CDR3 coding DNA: TGTGCCACCAGTGAAGGGTCTAGTAGCAATCAGCCCCAGCATTTT. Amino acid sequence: CATSEGSSSNQPQHF.

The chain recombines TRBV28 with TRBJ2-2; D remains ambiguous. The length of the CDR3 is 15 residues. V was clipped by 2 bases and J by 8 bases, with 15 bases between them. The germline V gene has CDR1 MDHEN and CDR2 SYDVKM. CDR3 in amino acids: CASSLQHGGVGELFF. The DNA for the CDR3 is TGTGCCAGCAGTTTACAGCACGGCGGTGTAGGGGAGCTGTTTTTT.

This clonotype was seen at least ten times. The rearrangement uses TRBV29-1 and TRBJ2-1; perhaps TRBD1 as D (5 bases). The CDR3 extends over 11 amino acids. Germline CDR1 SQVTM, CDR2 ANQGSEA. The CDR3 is CSDTGNNEQFF. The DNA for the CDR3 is TGCAGTGATACAGGTAACAATGAGCAGTTCTTC.

CDR3 amino acids: CASSPTSGLPGTQYF. CDR3 nucleotides: TGTGCCAGCAGTCCGACTAGCGGCCTTCCGGGGACGCAGTATTTT. J is TRBJ2-3 and V is TRBV12-3 or TRBV12-4; 9 nucleotides match TRBD2. This CDR3 has 15 residues. V gave up 5 bases and J gave up 9 bases; unmatched junction bases: 12.

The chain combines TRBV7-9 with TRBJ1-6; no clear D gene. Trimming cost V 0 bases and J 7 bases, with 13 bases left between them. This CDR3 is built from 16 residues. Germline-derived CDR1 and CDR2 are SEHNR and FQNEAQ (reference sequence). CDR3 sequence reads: CASSLARGADNSPLHF. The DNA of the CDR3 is TGTGCCAGCAGCTTAGCCCGTGGCGCAGACAATTCACCCCTCCACTTT. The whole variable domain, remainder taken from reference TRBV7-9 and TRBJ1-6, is DTGVSQNPRHKITKRGQNVTFRCDPISEHNRLYWYRQTLGQGPEFLTYFQNEAQLEKSRLLSDRFSAERPKGSFSTLEIQRTEQGDSAMYLCASSLARGADNSPLHFGNGTRLTVT.

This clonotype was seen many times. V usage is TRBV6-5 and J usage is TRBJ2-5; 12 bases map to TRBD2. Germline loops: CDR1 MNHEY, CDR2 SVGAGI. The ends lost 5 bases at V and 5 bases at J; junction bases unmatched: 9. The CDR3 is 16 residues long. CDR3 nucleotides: TGTGCCAGCAGTAAGACTAGCGGGAGTTTATATGAGACCCAGTACTTC. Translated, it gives CASSKTSGSLYETQYF.

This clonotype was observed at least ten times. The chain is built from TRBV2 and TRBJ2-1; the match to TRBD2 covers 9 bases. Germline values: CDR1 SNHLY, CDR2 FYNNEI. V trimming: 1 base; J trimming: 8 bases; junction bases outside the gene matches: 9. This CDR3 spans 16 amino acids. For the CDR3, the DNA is TGTGCCAGCAGTGAAGTGGAAGCGGGAGGTCGGGATGAGCAGTTCTTC. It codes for CASSEVEAGGRDEQFF.

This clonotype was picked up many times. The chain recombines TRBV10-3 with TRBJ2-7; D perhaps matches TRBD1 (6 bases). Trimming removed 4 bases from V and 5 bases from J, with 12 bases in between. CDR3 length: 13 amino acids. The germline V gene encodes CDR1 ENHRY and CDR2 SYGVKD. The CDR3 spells CAISGAGDDEQYF. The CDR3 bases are TGTGCCATCAGTGGGGCAGGGGACGACGAGCAGTACTTC.

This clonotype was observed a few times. As DNA, the CDR3 is TGTGCCAGCAGCCAAGTACTAGCGGGAGGCACCGGGGAGCTGTTTTTT. Its translation is CASSQVLAGGTGELFF. The rearrangement joins TRBV4-2 to TRBJ2-2, with TRBD2 identical over 12 bases. V lost 1 base and J lost 4; bases outside the gene matches: 1. This CDR3 region has 16 residues. Germline V CDR1 and CDR2: LGHNA, YNFKEQ.

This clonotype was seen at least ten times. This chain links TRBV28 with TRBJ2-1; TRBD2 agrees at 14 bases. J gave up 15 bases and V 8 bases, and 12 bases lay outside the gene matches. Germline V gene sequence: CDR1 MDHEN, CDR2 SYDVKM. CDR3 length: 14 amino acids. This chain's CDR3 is CASSPGTSGSRGFF. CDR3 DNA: TGTGCCAGCTCCCCCGGGACTAGCGGGAGCCGCGGGTTCTTC.

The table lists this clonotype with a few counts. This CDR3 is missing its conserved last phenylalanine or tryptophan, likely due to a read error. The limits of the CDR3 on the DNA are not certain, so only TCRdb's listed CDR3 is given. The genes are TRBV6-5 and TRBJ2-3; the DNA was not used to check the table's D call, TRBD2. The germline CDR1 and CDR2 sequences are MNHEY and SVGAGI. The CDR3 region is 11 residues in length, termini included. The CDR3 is CASRGLARPED.

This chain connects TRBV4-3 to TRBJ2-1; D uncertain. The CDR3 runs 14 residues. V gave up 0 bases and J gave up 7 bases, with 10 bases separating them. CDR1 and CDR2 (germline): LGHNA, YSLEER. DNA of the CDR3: TGCGCCAGCAGCCAAGATGTCGATTGGAATGAGCAGTTCTTC. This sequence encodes CASSQDVDWNEQFF.

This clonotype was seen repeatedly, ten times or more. CDR3 in DNA: TGTGCCAGCAGAGGACTAGCGGGAGTTGTAGATACGCAGTATTTT. Its protein is CASRGLAGVVDTQYF. The chain couples TRBV7-2 to TRBJ2-3, with TRBD2 matching over 13 bases. The trim removed 6 bases at V and 5 bases at J, leaving 5 bases unmatched. Germline loops: CDR1 SGHTA, CDR2 FQGNSA. The CDR3 runs 15 residues.

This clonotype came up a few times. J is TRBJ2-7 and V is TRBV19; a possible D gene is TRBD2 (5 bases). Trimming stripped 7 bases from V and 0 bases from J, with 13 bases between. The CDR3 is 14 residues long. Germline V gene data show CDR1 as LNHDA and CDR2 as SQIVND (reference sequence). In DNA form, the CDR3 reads TGTGCCAGTACCATGACGGGGAGCTCCTACGAGCAGTACTTC. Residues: CASTMTGSSYEQYF.

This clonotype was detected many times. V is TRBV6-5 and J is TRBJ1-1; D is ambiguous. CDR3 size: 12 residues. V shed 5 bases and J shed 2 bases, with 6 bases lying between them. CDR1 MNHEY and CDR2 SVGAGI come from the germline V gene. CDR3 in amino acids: CASSTRNTEAFF. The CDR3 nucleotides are TGTGCCAGCAGTACTCGTAACACTGAAGCTTTCTTT.

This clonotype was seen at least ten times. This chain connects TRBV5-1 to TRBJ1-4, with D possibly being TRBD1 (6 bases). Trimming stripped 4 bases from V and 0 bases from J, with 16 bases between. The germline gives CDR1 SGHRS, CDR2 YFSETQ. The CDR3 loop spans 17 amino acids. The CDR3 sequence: CASSPEGQTATNEKLFF. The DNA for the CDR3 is TGCGCCAGCAGCCCTGAAGGACAGACGGCAACTAATGAAAAACTGTTTTTT.

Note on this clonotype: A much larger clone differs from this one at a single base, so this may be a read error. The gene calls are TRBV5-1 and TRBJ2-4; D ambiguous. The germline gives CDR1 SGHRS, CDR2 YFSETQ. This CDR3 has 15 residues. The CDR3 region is CASNLLTALTDIQYF. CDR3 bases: TGCGCCAGCAACTTGCTTACAGCCTTAACAGACATTCAGTACTTC.

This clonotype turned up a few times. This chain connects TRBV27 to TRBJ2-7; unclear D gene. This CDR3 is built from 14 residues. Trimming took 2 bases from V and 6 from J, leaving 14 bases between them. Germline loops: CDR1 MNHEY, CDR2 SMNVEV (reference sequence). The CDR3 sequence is CASSLTPTPGEQYF. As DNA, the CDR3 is TGTGCCAGCAGTTTAACGCCCACCCCCGGCGAGCAGTACTTC.

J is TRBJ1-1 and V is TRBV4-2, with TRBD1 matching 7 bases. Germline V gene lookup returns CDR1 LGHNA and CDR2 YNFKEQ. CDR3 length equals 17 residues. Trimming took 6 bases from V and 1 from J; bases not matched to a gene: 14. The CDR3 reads CASSRTKGGQPNTEAFF. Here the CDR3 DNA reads TGTGCCAGCAGTAGAACAAAAGGGGGACAGCCGAACACTGAAGCTTTCTTT.